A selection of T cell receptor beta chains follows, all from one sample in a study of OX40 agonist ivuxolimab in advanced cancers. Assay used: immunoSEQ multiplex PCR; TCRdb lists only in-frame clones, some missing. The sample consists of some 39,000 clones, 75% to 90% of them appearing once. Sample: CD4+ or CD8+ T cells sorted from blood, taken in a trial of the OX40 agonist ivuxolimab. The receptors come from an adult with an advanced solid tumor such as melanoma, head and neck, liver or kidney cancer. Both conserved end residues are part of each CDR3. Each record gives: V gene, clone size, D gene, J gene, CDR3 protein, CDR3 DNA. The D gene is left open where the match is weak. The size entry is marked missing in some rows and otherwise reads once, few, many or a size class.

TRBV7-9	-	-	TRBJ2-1	CASSLIGNEQFF	TGTGCCAGCAGCTTAATAGGGAATGAGCAGTTCTTC
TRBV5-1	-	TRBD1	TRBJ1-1	CASSRTTGLGTEAFF	TGCGCCAGCAGCCGTACGACAGGGTTAGGCACTGAAGCTTTCTTT
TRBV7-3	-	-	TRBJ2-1	CASSLMEGTEQFF	TGTGCCAGCAGCTTAATGGAGGGGACTGAGCAGTTCTTC
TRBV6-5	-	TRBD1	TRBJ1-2	CASSRQGSSYTF	TGTGCCAGCAGTCGACAGGGGAGTAGCTACACCTTC
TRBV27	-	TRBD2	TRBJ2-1	CASSPRTSGTYEQFF	TGTGCCAGCAGCCCCAGGACTAGCGGGACATATGAGCAGTTCTTC
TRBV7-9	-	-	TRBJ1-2	CASSPLAGQKRYGYTF	TGTGCCAGCAGCCCACTAGCCGGACAGAAACGGTATGGCTACACCTTC
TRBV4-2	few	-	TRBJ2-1	CASSQDHKINEQFF	TGTGCCAGCAGCCAAGATCATAAGATAAATGAGCAGTTCTTC
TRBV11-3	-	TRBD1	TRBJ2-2	CASTADRGSGELFF	TGTGCCAGCACGGCGGACAGGGGCAGCGGGGAGCTGTTTTTT
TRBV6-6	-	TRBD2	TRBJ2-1	CASSYAGTSGNEQFF	TGTGCCAGCAGTTACGCCGGGACTAGCGGCAATGAGCAGTTCTTC
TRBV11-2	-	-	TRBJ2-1	CASSLLTSSYNEQFF	TGTGCCAGCAGCTTGCTAACGAGCTCCTACAATGAGCAGTTCTTC
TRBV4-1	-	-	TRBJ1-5	CASSQETGRNSQPQHF	TGCGCCAGCAGCCAAGAAACGGGTAGGAATTCTCAGCCCCAGCATTTT
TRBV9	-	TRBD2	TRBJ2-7	CASSVGPSGNYEQYF	TGTGCCAGCAGCGTAGGTCCTAGCGGGAACTACGAGCAGTACTTC
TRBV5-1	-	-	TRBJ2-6	CASRGVSGANVLTF	TGCGCCAGCAGAGGGGTCTCTGGGGCCAACGTCCTGACTTTC
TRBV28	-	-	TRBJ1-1	CAITEVMNTEAFF	TGTGCTATAACGGAGGTAATGAACACTGAAGCTTTCTTT
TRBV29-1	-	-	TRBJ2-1	CSVEDLIRAGHRNEQFF	TGCAGCGTTGAAGATCTTATCCGGGCAGGGCACCGCAATGAGCAGTTCTTC
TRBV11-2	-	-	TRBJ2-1	CASSLGTHSYNEQFF	TGTGCCAGCAGCTTAGGGACCCACTCCTACAATGAGCAGTTCTTC
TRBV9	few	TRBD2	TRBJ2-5	CASSVVASGEETQYF	TGTGCCAGCAGCGTAGTGGCTAGCGGAGAAGAGACCCAGTACTTC
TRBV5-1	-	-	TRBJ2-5	CASSPGPQETQYF	TGCGCCAGCAGCCCCGGGCCCCAAGAGACCCAGTACTTC
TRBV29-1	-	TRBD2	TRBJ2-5	CSVERREALETQYF	TGCAGCGTTGAAAGGCGGGAGGCCCTAGAGACCCAGTACTTC
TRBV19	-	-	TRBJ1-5	CASSRSRDSNQPQHF	TGTGCCAGTAGCCGAAGCCGGGACAGCAATCAGCCCCAGCATTTT
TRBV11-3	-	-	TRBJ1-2	CASSLNRMGSGYTF	TGTGCCAGCAGCTTAAACCGGATGGGGAGCGGCTACACCTTC
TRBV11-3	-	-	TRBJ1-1	CASNPGAQNRYTEAFF	TGTGCCAGCAATCCAGGGGCCCAAAATCGATACACTGAAGCTTTCTTT
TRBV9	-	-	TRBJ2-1	CASSVATGNEQFF	TGTGCCAGCAGCGTAGCTACGGGCAATGAGCAGTTCTTC
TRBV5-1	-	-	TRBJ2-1	CASHGGGAGSLYNEQFF	TGCGCCAGCCACGGAGGGGGAGCGGGATCGCTGTACAATGAGCAGTTCTTC
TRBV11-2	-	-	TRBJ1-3	CASSQVSAGNTIYF	TGTGCCAGCAGCCAAGTTTCGGCTGGAAACACCATATATTTT
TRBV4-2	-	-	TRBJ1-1	CASSQDRGKQDMNTEAFF	TGTGCCAGCAGCCAAGATAGAGGCAAACAGGATATGAACACTGAAGCTTTCTTT
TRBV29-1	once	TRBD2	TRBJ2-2	CSVGGAVIGELFF	TGCAGCGTCGGGGGGGCAGTTATCGGGGAGCTGTTTTTT
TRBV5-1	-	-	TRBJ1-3	CASSLGGASGNTIYF	TGCGCCAGCAGCTTGGGTGGGGCCTCTGGAAACACCATATATTTT
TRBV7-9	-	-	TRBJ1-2	CASSFLSNYGYTF	TGTGCCAGCAGCTTTCTGTCTAACTATGGCTACACCTTC
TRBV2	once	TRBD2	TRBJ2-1	CASSEGLAGVGLDEQFF	TGTGCCAGCAGTGAAGGTCTAGCGGGAGTGGGGTTGGATGAGCAGTTCTTC
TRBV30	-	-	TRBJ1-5	CAWSLRGGGQPQHF	TGTGCCTGGAGTCTGCGGGGGGGCGGGCAGCCCCAGCATTTT
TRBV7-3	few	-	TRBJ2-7	CASSLMGGSGEQYF	TGTGCCAGCAGCTTAATGGGCGGGTCGGGCGAGCAGTACTTC
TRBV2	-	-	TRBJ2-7	CASSLDSASYEQYF	TGTGCCAGCAGTTTGGACTCCGCCTCCTACGAGCAGTACTTC
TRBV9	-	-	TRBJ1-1	CASSPGRGNTEAFF	TGTGCCAGCAGCCCCGGTCGGGGAAACACTGAAGCTTTCTTT
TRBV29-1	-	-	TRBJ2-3	CSVVGADTQYF	TGCAGCGTTGTGGGTGCAGATACGCAGTATTTT
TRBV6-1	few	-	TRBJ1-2	CASRDMVVGYTF	TGTGCCAGCAGAGACATGGTCGTGGGCTACACCTTC
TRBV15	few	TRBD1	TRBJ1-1	CATSRGRRQGWTEAFF	TGTGCCACCAGCAGAGGCCGTAGACAGGGGTGGACTGAAGCTTTCTTT
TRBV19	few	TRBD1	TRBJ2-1	CASSMGTGFEQFF	TGTGCCAGTAGTATGGGGACAGGGTTTGAGCAGTTCTTC
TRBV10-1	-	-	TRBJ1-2	CASSESRWFGYTF	TGCGCCAGCAGTGAGTCGAGATGGTTTGGCTACACCTTC
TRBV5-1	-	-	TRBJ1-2	CASSPAGHRPGYTF	TGCGCCAGCAGCCCGGCGGGACATAGGCCTGGCTACACCTTC
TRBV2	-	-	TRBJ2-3	CASSVLDTQYF	TGTGCCAGCAGTGTCTTAGATACGCAGTATTTT
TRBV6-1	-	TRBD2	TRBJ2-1	CASSGTSASSYNEQFF	TGTGCCAGCAGTGGTACTAGCGCGAGCTCCTACAATGAGCAGTTCTTC
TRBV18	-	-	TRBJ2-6	CASSPPLGSSGANVLTF	TGTGCCAGCTCACCACCCCTTGGAAGCTCTGGGGCCAACGTCCTGACTTTC